This T cell receptor beta chain was profiled in a study of response to subunit inactivated influenza vaccine. TCRdb ran MiXCR on the RT-PCR reads and lists one entry per CDR3 protein. The sample records fewer than 800,000 distinct CDR3 sequences, 15% to 18% being singletons. Trimming cost V 0 bases and J 2 bases, with 7 bases left between them. Germline values: CDR1 SGHRS, CDR2 YFSETQ. The CDR3 is 14 amino acids. Study results and limitations: Each seasonal influenza vaccination recruits few new T cells, the authors suggested.

Only a few counts were recorded for this clonotype. The antigen is undetermined. This chain links TRBV5-1 with TRBJ2-3, with D tentatively TRBD1 (6 bases). Material: PBMCs from blood, obtained roughly 12 days after vaccination. The receptor comes from a man aged 45-65 years who received an inactivated influenza vaccine. Written as DNA, the CDR3 is TGCGCCAGCAGCTTGGAGGGGGTCACAGATACGCAGTATTTT. Translating gives CASSLEGVTDTQYF.